The 17 T cell receptor beta chains presented below share a single source sample, sequenced in a study of T cell responses to AZD1222 COVID-19 vaccine. The data were produced by immunoSEQ multiplex PCR, yet TCRdb's version contains in-frame clones alone and is incomplete. The table includes tens of thousands of clones, approximately 90% detected once. This specimen was peripheral blood, taken on day 0 of AZD1222 vaccination. All receptors come from an adult in good health.

This rearrangement joins TRBV7-8 to TRBJ2-2; D remains unclear. The germline CDR1 and CDR2 sequences are SGHVS and FQNEAQ. The CDR3 covers 14 residues. Between the trimmed V and J ends, which lost 3 bases and 0 bases, there was a span of 5 bases. The CDR3 nucleotides read TGTGCCAGCAGCTTCTTAGCGAACACCGGGGAGCTGTTTTTT. This gives the protein CASSFLANTGELFF.

The V call is TRBV18, the J call TRBJ1-3; a weak D match, TRBD1 (5 bases). This CDR3 contains 14 residues. Trimming stripped 2 bases from V and 4 bases from J, with 9 bases between. The germline V gene has CDR1 KGHSH and CDR2 LQKENI. The CDR3 bases are TGTGCCAGCTCACCAGGGGGTGGAGGAAACACCATATATTTT. Translation gives CASSPGGGGNTIYF.

The chain is built from TRBV5-6 and TRBJ2-2; TRBD1 might be the D (6 bases). Germline V lookup: CDR1 SGHDT, CDR2 YYEEEE. CDR3 length: 17 residues. Trimming left V 3 bases short and J 6 bases short, with 21 bases between. The CDR3 sequence is CASSSVTQGNRAGELFF. The CDR3 bases are TGTGCCAGCAGCTCTGTTACACAGGGAAATCGGGCCGGGGAGCTGTTTTTT.

The gene calls are TRBV6-2 or TRBV6-3 and TRBJ2-7; 7 positions match TRBD2. The V gene end was trimmed by 2 bases and the J gene end by 2 bases; junction bases not matched to a gene: 12. Germline-derived CDR1 and CDR2 are MNHEY and SVGEGT. The CDR3 runs 17 residues. CDR3 sequence reads: CASSYDPRDYPTYEQYF. Here the CDR3 DNA reads TGTGCCAGCAGTTACGATCCCCGGGACTATCCTACCTACGAGCAGTACTTC.

The chain carries TRBV28 and TRBJ2-5, with D perhaps matching TRBD1 or TRBD2 (5 bases each). This CDR3 comprises 16 residues. Trimming cost V 2 bases and J 0 bases, with 13 bases left between them. Germline CDR1 and CDR2: MDHEN and SYDVKM. The CDR3 sequence: CASSLRGRVYQETQYF. The CDR3 bases are TGTGCCAGCAGTTTACGGGGACGAGTGTACCAAGAGACCCAGTACTTC.

The V call is TRBV6-5, the J call TRBJ1-1, with D uncertain. The germline V gene encodes CDR1 MNHEY and CDR2 SVGAGI. The V gene lost 10 bases and the J gene lost 5 bases, with 17 bases spanning the gap. The CDR3 runs 13 residues. The chain's CDR3 is CATEKGDSTEAFF. The CDR3 DNA sequence: TGTGCCACCGAGAAGGGCGACTCGACTGAAGCTTTCTTT.

The chain joins TRBV11-2 to TRBJ1-1; D unclear. The CDR3 contains 15 residues. The germline CDR1 and CDR2 sequences are SGHAT and FQNNGV. The ends were cut back, 6 bases at V and 1 base at J, with 15 bases in the middle. DNA of the CDR3: TGTGCCAGCAGGTTGAACATGGGAGGGAACACTGAAGCTTTCTTT. Its protein is CASRLNMGGNTEAFF.

The V and J genes are TRBV11-3 and TRBJ2-7; D not resolved. V was trimmed by 1 base and J by 0 bases, leaving 7 bases between them. CDR3 length: 14 residues. Germline V CDR1 and CDR2: SGHNT, YENEEA. For the CDR3, the DNA is TGTGCCAGCAGCTTAGCCGGGCGCTCCTACGAGCAGTACTTC. The encoded protein is CASSLAGRSYEQYF.

The chain links TRBV28 to TRBJ1-3, with a weak D call TRBD1 (6 bases). Trimming pared 6 bases from V and 2 bases from J, leaving 26 bases between. The CDR3 contains 19 residues. Germline assignment: CDR1 MDHEN and CDR2 SYDVKM. This CDR3 is CASSETGGIVGNPGNTIYF. The CDR3, as DNA: TGTGCCAGCAGCGAGACGGGGGGCATAGTTGGGAATCCTGGAAACACCATATATTTT.

J is TRBJ1-2 and V is TRBV27; D might be TRBD1 (6 bases). The CDR3 contains 14 residues. Germline CDR1 is MNHEY and CDR2 is SMNVEV (reference sequence). The V end lost 3 bases, the J end lost 4 bases, and 12 bases lay between the germline ends. CDR3 nucleotides: TGTGCCAGCAGTTTGGTTGGCAGGGGCTATGGCTACACCTTC. Residues: CASSLVGRGYGYTF.

CDR3 coding DNA: TGTGCCAGCAGCGCCTCGGGACAGGGAAATTATGGCTACACCTTC. Its translation: CASSASGQGNYGYTF. This chain connects TRBV11-2 to TRBJ1-2; 9 nucleotides align to TRBD1. The length of the CDR3 is 15 residues. Trimming cost V 5 bases and J 5 bases; bases outside gene matches: 9. Germline V gene data show CDR1 as SGHAT and CDR2 as FQNNGV.

The chain employs TRBV25-1 and TRBJ2-3, with D perhaps matching TRBD2 (6 bases). Deletions cut 2 bases from V and 0 bases from J, with 9 bases between. Germline CDR1 and CDR2: MGHDK and SYGVNS. The CDR3 has 15 amino acids. The CDR3 nucleotides are TGTGCCAGCAGTGAAGGTAGCGGAAGCACAGATACGCAGTATTTT. Protein product: CASSEGSGSTDTQYF.

The chain uses TRBV10-3 and TRBJ2-2, with a weak D call TRBD1 (6 bases). Germline CDR1 reads ENHRY; CDR2 reads SYGVKD. Trimming took 3 bases from V and 3 from J, leaving 14 bases between them. The CDR3 runs to 16 residues. CDR3 nucleotide sequence: TGTGCCATCAGTGAAACAGGGTCCCCTTACACCGGGGAGCTGTTTTTT. Residues: CAISETGSPYTGELFF.

This clone was seen more than once but under ten times. The chain links TRBV9 to TRBJ1-6; 7 nucleotides match TRBD1. The ends lost 0 bases at V and 7 bases at J; junction bases unmatched: 7. This CDR3 comprises 16 residues. CDR1 and CDR2 (germline): SGDLS, YYNGEE. CDR3 in amino acids: CASSVGEGARNSPLHF. The CDR3, as DNA: TGTGCCAGCAGCGTAGGAGAGGGGGCTCGGAATTCACCCCTCCACTTT.

This clone has a single count. The rearrangement links TRBV5-1 to TRBJ1-2, with 10 bases matching TRBD1. The V gene's germline CDR1 is SGHRS and CDR2 YFSETQ. The CDR3 has 14 residues. The J segment lost 3 bases and the V segment lost 4 bases, leaving 3 bases of the junction unmatched. Here the CDR3 reads CASSRTGGDYGYTF. The CDR3 nucleotides read TGCGCCAGCAGCAGGACAGGGGGGGACTATGGCTACACCTTC.

V and J are TRBV9 and TRBJ2-3; no clear D. Trimming cost V 1 base and J 4 bases, with 10 bases left between them. There are 14 residues in the CDR3. Per germline, CDR1 SGDLS and CDR2 YYNGEE. CDR3 protein: CASSVPGSADTQYF. The CDR3 DNA is TGTGCCAGCAGCGTACCCGGGTCCGCAGATACGCAGTATTTT.

V usage is TRBV24-1 and J usage is TRBJ1-4; maybe TRBD1 (6 bases). Germline CDR1 reads KGHDR; CDR2 reads SFDVKD. V shed 0 bases and J shed 5 bases, with 12 bases lying between them. The CDR3 has 16 residues. This CDR3 reads CATSDLKVQGNEKLFF. CDR3 DNA: TGTGCCACCAGTGATTTGAAGGTTCAGGGGAATGAAAAACTGTTTTTT.